One T cell receptor beta chain is described in this entry. Its antigen is unidentified. Trimming took 3 bases from V and 4 from J; bases not matched to a gene: 7. CDR1 is SGDLS, CDR2 YYNGEE, per germline. This CDR3 is built from 15 residues. The data belong to a study of T cells after yellow fever vaccination. Study overall: SMART-Seq v4 Ultra Low Input handled preparation of low-cell-number fractions. Findings and caveats of the study: Post-booster samples contained most primary-vaccination clones (just under 98% CD4, about 87% CD8). Contamination by abundant bulk-population clonotypes could be present in FACS-sorted repertoires.

Template-switching 5'RACE yielded the TCR cDNA; a universal primer site and UMIs were added in the process. TCRdb reprocessed the 5' RACE reads with MiXCR, giving one entry per CDR3 protein. The sample lists 300,000 to 400,000 distinct CDR3 sequences, about 10% occurring once. The specimen was CD4+ T cells sorted from PBMCs, collected 45 days after the yellow fever booster vaccination. The V call is TRBV9, the J call TRBJ2-3; 8 positions agree with TRBD2. This TCR was sampled from a man younger than 35 who received the YFV17D yellow fever vaccine. The CDR3 DNA is TGTGCCAGCAGCGGCCGGCGCGGGGGGCCAGATACGCAGTATTTT. It is translated as CASSGRRGGPDTQYF. Using reference TRBV9 and TRBJ2-3 for the parts outside the CDR3, the full variable domain is DSGVTQTPKHLITATGQRVTLRCSPRSGDLSVYWYQQSLDQGLQFLIQYYNGEERAKGNILERFSAQQFPDLHSELNLSSLELGDSALYFCASSGRRGGPDTQYFGPGTRLTVL.